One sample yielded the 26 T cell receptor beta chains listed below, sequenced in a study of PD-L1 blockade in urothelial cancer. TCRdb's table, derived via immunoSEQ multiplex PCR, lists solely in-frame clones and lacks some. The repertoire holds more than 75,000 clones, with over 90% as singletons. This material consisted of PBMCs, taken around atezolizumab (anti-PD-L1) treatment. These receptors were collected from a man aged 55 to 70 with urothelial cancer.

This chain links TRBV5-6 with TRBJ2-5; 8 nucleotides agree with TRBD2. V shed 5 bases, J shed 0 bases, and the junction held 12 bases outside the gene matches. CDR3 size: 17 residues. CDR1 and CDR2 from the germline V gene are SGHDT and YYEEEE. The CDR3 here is CASSQVGLGSYQETQYF. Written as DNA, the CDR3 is TGTGCCAGCAGTCAAGTGGGACTAGGGTCGTACCAAGAGACCCAGTACTTC.

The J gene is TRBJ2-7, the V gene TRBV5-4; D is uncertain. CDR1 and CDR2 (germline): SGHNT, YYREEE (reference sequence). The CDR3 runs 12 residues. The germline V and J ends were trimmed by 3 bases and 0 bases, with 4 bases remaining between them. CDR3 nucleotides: TGTGCCAGCAGCTCAAACTCCTACGAGCAGTACTTC. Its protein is CASSSNSYEQYF.

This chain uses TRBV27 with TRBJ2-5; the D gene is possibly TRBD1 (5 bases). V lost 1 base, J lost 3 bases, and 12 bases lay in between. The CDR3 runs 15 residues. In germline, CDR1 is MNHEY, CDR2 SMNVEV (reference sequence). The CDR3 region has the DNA TGTGCCAGCAGTTTATTAGGCAGGGAAGAAGAGACCCAGTACTTC. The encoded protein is CASSLLGREEETQYF.

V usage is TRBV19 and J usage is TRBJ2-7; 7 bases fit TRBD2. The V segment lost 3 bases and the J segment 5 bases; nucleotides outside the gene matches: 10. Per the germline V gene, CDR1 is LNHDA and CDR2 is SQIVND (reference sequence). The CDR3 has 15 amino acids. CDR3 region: CASSMGGDVYNEQYF. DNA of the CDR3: TGTGCCAGTAGTATGGGGGGGGATGTGTACAACGAGCAGTACTTC.

The CDR3 protein is CASSVAPSGQETQYF. In DNA, the CDR3 is TGTGCCAGCAGCGTAGCCCCTAGCGGCCAAGAGACCCAGTACTTC. The chain carries TRBV9 and TRBJ2-5; 7 bases agree with TRBD2. Germline CDR1 reads SGDLS; CDR2 reads YYNGEE. This CDR3 spans 15 amino acids. Trimming removed 0 bases from V and 1 base from J; junction bases left unmatched: 3. The variable domain in full, with the rest retrieved from reference TRBV9 and TRBJ2-5, is DSGVTQTPKHLITATGQRVTLRCSPRSGDLSVYWYQQSLDQGLQFLIQYYNGEERAKGNILERFSAQQFPDLHSELNLSSLELGDSALYFCASSVAPSGQETQYFGPGTRLLVL.

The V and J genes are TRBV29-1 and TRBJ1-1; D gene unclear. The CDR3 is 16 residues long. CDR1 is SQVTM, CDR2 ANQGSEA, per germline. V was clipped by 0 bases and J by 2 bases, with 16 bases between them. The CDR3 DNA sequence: TGCAGCGTTGAAGATTGGACTTCTTGGTCTAACACTGAAGCTTTCTTT. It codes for CSVEDWTSWSNTEAFF.

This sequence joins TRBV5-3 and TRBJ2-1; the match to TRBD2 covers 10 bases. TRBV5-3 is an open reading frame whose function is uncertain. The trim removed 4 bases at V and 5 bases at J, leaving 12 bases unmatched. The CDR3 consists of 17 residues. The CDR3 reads CARSRLAGGSLDNEQFF. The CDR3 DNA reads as TGTGCCAGAAGCCGACTAGCGGGTGGATCCCTGGACAATGAGCAGTTCTTC.

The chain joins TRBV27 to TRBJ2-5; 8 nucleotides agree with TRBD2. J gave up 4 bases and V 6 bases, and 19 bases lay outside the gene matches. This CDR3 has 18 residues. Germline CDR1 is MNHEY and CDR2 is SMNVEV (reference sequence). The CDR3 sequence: CASSTMSGRGVGGETQYF. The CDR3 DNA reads TGTGCCAGCAGCACGATGAGCGGGAGAGGGGTAGGTGGAGAGACCCAGTACTTC.

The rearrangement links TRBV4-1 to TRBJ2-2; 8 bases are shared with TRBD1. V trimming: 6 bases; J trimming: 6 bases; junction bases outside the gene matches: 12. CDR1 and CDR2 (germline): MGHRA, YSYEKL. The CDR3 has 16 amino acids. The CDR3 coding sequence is TGCGCCAGCAGAAACGGACAGGGAAGAACGGCCGGGGAGCTGTTTTTT. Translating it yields CASRNGQGRTAGELFF.

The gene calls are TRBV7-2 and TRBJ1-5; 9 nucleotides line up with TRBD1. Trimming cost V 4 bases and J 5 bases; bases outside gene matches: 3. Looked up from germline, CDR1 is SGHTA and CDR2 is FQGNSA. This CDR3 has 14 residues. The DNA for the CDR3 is TGTGCCAGCAGCTCCGGGACAGGGCATCAGCCCCAGCATTTT. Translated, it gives CASSSGTGHQPQHF.

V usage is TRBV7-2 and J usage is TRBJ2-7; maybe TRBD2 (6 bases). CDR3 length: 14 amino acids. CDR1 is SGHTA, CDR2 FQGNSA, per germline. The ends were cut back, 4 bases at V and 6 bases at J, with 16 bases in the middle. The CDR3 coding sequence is TGTGCCAGCAGCTCCCAGGAGGGGTTGGGCGAGCAGTACTTC. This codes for CASSSQEGLGEQYF.

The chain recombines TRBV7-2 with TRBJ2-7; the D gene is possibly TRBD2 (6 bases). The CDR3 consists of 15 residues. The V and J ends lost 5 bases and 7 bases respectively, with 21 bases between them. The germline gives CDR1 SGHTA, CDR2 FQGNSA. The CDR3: CASSEQATGTGEQYF. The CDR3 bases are TGTGCCAGCAGCGAACAGGCAACCGGGACTGGAGAGCAGTACTTC.

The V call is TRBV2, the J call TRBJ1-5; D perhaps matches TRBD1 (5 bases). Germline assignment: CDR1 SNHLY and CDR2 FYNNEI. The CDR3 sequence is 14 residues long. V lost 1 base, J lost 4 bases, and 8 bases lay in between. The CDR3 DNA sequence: TGTGCCAGCAGTGAAGGCAGGGTGAATCAGCCCCAGCATTTT. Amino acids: CASSEGRVNQPQHF. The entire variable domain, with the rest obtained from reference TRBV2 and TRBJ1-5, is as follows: EPEVTQTPSHQVTQMGQEVILRCVPISNHLYFYWYRQILGQKVEFLVSFYNNEISEKSEIFDDQFSVERPDGSNFTLKIRSTKLEDSAMYFCASSEGRVNQPQHFGDGTRLSIL.

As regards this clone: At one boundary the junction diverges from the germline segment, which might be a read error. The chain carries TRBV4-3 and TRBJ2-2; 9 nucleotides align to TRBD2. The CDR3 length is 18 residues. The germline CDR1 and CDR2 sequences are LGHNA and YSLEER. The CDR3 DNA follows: TGCGCCAGCAGCCAATCTCCGGGACTAGCAGCGAATACCGGGGAGCTGTTTTTT. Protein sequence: CASSQSPGLAANTGELFF.

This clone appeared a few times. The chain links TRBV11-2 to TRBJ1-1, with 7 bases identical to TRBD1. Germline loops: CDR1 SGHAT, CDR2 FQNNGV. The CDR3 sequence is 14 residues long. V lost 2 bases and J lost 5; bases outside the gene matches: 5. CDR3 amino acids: CASSLRGGRTEAFF. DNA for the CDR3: TGTGCCAGCAGCTTAAGAGGGGGCCGAACTGAAGCTTTCTTT.

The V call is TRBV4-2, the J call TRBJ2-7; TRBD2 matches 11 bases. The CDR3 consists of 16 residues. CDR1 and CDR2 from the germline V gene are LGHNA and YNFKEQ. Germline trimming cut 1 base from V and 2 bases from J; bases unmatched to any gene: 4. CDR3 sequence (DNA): TGTGCCAGCAGCCAAGCCGGGACTAGCGGAACCTACGAGCAGTACTTC. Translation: CASSQAGTSGTYEQYF.

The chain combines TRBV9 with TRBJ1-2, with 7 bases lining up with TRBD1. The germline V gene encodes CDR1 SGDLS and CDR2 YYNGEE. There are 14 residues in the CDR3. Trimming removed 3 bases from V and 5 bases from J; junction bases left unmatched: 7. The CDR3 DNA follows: TGTGCCAGCAGCGGGGGACAGCCACTATATGGCTACACCTTC. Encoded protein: CASSGGQPLYGYTF.

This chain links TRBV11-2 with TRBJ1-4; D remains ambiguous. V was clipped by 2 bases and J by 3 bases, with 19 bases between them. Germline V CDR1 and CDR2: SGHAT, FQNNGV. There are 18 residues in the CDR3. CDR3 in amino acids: CASSLRKVGSSANEKLFF. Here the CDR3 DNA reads TGTGCCAGCAGCTTAAGGAAGGTGGGGAGTAGTGCTAATGAAAAACTGTTTTTT.

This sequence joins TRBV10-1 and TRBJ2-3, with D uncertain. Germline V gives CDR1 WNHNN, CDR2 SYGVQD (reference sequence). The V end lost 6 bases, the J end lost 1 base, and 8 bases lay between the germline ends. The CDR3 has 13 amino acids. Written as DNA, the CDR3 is TGCGCCAGCAGCTCATCGGGCACAGATACGCAGTATTTT. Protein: CASSSSGTDTQYF.

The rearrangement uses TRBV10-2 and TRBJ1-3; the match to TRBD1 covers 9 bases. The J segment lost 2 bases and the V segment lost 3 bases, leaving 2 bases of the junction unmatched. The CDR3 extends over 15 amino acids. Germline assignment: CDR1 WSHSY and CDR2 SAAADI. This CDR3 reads CASSDNRGPGNTIYF. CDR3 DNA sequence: TGCGCCAGCAGTGATAACAGGGGGCCTGGAAACACCATATATTTT.

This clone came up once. The CDR3 bases are TGTGCCAGCACTTCGATGGGGGGGAAACAAGAGACCCAGTACTTC. Translated: CASTSMGGKQETQYF. V usage is TRBV2 and J usage is TRBJ2-5; 7 nucleotides line up with TRBD2. Germline values: CDR1 SNHLY, CDR2 FYNNEI. The CDR3 has 15 residues. V lost 7 bases and J lost 2; bases outside the gene matches: 10.

DNA for the CDR3: TGTGCCAGCTCGGGGGCCATTAAAGAGACCCAGTACTTC. Protein: CASSGAIKETQYF. The gene calls are TRBV18 and TRBJ2-5; the D gene is possibly TRBD1 (6 bases). Germline assignment: CDR1 KGHSH and CDR2 LQKENI. Trimming stripped 6 bases from V and 3 bases from J, with 11 bases between. The CDR3 runs 13 residues.

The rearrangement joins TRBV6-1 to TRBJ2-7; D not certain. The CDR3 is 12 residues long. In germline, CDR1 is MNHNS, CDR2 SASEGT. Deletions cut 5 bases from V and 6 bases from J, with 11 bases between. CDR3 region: CASSLPEVEQYF. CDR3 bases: TGTGCCAGCAGTTTACCAGAGGTCGAGCAGTACTTC.

The DNA for the CDR3 is TGTGCCAGCAGCTCGAGGGGCGGGGGGGCTCGCCGTTCCTACAATGAGCAGTTCTTC. This translates into CASSSRGGGARRSYNEQFF. The rearrangement uses TRBV11-2 and TRBJ2-1; the match to TRBD2 covers 9 bases. The CDR3 contains 19 residues. V shed 4 bases, J shed 1 base, and the junction held 14 bases outside the gene matches. The germline V gene encodes CDR1 SGHAT and CDR2 FQNNGV.

The CDR3 is CASRAAKGDRYGYTF. CDR3 sequence (DNA): TGTGCCAGCAGGGCAGCGAAGGGGGATCGGTATGGCTACACCTTC. This sequence joins TRBV6-5 and TRBJ1-2; a possible D gene is TRBD1 (6 bases). Germline V gene sequence: CDR1 MNHEY, CDR2 SVGAGI. The ends were cut back, 6 bases at V and 5 bases at J, with 19 bases in the middle. This CDR3 contains 15 residues.

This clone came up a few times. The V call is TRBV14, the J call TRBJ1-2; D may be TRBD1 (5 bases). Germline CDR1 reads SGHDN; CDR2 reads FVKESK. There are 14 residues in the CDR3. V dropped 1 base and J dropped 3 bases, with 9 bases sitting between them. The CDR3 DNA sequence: TGTGCCAGCAGCCAAGTTCAGGGCCACTATGGCTACACCTTC. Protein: CASSQVQGHYGYTF.